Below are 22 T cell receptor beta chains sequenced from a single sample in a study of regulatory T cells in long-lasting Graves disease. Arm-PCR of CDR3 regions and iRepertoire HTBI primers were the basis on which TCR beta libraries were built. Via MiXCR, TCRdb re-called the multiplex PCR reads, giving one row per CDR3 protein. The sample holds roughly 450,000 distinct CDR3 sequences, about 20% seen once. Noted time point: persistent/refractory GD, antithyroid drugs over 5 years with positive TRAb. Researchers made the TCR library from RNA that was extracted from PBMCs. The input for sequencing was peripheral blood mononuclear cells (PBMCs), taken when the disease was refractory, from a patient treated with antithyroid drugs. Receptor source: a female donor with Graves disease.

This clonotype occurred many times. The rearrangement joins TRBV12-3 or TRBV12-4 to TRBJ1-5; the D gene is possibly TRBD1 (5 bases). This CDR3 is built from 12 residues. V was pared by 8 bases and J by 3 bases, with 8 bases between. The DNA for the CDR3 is TGTGCCAGCGGGGACCCCAATCAGCCCCAGCATTTT. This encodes CASGDPNQPQHF.

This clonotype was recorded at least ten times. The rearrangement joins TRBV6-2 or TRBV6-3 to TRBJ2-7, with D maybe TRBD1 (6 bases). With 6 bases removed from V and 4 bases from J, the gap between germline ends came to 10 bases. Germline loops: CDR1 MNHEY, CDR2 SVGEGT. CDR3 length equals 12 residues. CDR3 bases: TGTGCCAGCAGGGGACAACCGTACGAGCAGTACTTC. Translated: CASRGQPYEQYF.

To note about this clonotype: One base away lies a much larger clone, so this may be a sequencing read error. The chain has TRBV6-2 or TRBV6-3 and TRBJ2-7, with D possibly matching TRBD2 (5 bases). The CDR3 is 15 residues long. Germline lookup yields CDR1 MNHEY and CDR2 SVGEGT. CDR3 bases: TGTGCCAGCACCGGAGTCCGGGTAGCGTCCTACGGGCAGTACTTC. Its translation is CASTGVRVASYGQYF.

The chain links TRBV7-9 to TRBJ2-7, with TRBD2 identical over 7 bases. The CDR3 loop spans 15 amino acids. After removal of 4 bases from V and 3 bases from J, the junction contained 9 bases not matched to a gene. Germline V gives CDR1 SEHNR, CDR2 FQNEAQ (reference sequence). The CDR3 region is CASSYPLRGIYEQYF. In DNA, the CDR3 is TGTGCCAGCAGCTACCCCTTGCGGGGGATCTACGAGCAGTACTTC.

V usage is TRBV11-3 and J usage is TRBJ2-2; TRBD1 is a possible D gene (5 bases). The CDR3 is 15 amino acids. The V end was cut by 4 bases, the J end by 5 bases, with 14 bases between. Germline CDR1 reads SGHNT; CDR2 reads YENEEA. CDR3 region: CASSSRELGTGELFF. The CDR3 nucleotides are TGTGCCAGCAGCTCCAGGGAATTGGGGACCGGGGAGCTGTTTTTT.

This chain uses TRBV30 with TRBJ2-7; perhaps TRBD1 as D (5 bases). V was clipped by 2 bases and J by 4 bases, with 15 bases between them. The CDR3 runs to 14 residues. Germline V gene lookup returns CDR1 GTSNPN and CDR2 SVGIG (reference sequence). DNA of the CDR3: TGTGCCTGGAGTTCTACCGACAGACCTTACGAGCAGTACTTC. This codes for CAWSSTDRPYEQYF.

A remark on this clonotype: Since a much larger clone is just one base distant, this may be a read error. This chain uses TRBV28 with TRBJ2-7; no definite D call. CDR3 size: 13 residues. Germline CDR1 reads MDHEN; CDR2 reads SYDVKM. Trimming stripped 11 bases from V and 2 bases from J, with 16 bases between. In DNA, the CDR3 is TGTGCCGGCAATTCCGACACCCCCTACGAGCAGTACTTC. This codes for CAGNSDTPYEQYF.

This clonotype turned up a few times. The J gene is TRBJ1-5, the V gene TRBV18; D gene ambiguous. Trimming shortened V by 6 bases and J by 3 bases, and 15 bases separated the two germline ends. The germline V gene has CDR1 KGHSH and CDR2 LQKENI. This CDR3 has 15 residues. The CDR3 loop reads CASSEGSGPNQPQHF. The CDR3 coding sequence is TGTGCCAGCTCCGAAGGATCCGGACCCAATCAGCCCCAGCATTTT.

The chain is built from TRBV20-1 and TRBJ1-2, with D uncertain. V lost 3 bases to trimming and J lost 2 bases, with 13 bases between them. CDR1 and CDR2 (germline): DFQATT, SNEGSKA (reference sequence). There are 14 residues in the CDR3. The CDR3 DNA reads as TGCAGTGCTAGTGGTGGTAACCACAACTATGGCTACACCTTC. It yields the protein CSASGGNHNYGYTF.

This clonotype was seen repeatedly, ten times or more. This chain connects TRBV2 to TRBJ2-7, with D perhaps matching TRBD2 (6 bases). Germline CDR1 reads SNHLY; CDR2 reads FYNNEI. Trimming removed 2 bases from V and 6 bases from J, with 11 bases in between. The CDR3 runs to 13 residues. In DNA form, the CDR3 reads TGTGCCAGCAGTGAACAGGGAGCGGGCGAGCAGTACTTC. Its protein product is CASSEQGAGEQYF.

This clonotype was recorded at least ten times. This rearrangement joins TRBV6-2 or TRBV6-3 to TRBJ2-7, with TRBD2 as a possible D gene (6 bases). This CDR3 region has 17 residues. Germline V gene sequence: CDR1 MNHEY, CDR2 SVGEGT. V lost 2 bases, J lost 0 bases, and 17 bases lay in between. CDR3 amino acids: CASSYAGLSSASYEQYF. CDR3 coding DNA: TGTGCCAGCAGTTACGCGGGGCTGAGCTCTGCCTCCTACGAGCAGTACTTC.

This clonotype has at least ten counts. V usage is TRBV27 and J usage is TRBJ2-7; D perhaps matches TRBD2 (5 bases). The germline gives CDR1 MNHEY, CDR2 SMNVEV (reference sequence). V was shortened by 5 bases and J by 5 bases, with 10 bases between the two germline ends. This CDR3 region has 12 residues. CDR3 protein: CASSRGVHEQYF. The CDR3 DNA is TGTGCCAGCAGTCGGGGAGTCCACGAGCAGTACTTC.

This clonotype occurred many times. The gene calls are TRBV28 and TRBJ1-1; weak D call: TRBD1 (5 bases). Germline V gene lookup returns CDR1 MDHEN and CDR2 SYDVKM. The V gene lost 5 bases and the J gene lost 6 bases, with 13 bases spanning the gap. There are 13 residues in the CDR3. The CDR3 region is CASSEPRVAEAFF. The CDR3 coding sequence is TGTGCCAGCAGTGAACCCAGGGTCGCTGAAGCTTTCTTT.

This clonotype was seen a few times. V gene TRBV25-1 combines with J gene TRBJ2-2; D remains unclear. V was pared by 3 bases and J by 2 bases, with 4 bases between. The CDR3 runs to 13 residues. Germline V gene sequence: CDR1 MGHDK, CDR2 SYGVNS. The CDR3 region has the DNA TGTGCCAGCAGTGACCTTAACACCGGGGAGCTGTTTTTT. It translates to CASSDLNTGELFF.

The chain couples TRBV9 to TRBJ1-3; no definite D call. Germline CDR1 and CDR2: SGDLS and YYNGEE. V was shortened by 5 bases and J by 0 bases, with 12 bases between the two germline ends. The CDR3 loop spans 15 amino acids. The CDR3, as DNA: TGTGCCAGCAGAAAGGACCCTTCCTCTGGAAACACCATATATTTT. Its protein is CASRKDPSSGNTIYF.

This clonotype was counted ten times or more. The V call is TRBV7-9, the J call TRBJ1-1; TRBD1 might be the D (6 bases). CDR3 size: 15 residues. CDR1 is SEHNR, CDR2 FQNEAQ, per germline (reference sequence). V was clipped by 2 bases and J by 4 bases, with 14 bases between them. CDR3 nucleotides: TGTGCCAGCAGCTTAACGGAGGGGGGAGGCACTGAAGCTTTCTTT. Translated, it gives CASSLTEGGGTEAFF.

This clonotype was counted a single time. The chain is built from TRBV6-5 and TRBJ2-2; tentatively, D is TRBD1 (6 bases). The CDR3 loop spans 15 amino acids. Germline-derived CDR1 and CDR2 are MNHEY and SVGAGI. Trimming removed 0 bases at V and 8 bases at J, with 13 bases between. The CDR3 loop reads CASSYSKAGVGELFF. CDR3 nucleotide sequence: TGTGCCAGCAGTTACTCGAAGGCAGGGGTAGGGGAGCTGTTTTTT.

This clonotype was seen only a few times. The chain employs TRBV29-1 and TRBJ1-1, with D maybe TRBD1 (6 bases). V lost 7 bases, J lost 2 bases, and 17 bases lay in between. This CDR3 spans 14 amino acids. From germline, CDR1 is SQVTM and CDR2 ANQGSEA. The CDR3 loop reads CSADRGGHNTEAFF. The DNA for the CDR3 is TGCAGCGCCGACCGTGGGGGCCATAACACTGAAGCTTTCTTT.

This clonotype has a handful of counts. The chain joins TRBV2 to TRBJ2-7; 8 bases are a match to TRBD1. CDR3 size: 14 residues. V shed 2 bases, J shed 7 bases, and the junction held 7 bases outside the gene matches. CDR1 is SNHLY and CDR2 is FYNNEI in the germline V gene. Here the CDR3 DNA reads TGTGCCAGCAGTGAAAACAGGGGGGTACGTGAGCAGTACTTC. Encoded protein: CASSENRGVREQYF. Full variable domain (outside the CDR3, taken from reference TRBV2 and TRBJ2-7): EPEVTQTPSHQVTQMGQEVILRCVPISNHLYFYWYRQILGQKVEFLVSFYNNEISEKSEIFDDQFSVERPDGSNFTLKIRSTKLEDSAMYFCASSENRGVREQYFGPGTRLTVT.

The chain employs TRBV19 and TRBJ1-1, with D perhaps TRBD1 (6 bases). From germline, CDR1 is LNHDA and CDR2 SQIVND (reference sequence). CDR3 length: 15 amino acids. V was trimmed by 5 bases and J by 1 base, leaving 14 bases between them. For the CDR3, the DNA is TGTGCCAGTAGTCCTCACAGGGACCAGAACACTGAAGCTTTCTTT. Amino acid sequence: CASSPHRDQNTEAFF. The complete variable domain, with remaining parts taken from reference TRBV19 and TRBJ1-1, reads DGGITQSPKYLFRKEGQNVTLSCEQNLNHDAMYWYRQDPGQGLRLIYYSQIVNDFQKGDIAEGYSVSREKKESFPLTVTSAQKNPTAFYLCASSPHRDQNTEAFFGQGTRLTVV.

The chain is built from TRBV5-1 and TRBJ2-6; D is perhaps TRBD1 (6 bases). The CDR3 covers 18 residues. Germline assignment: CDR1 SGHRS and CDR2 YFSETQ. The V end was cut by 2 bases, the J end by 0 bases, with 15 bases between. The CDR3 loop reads CASSLGGRLSSGANVLTF. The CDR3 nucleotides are TGCGCCAGCAGCTTAGGGGGTCGGCTGAGCTCTGGGGCCAACGTCCTGACTTTC.

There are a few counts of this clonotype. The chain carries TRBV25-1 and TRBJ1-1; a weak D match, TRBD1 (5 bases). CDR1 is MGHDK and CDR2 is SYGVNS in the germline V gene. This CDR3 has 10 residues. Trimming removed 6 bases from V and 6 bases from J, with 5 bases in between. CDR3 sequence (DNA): TGTGCCAGCAGAGGGGCTGAAGCTTTCTTT. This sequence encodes CASRGAEAFF.